One and the same sample provided the 24 T cell receptor beta chains below, sequenced in a study of identical twins. TCRdb independently ran MiXCR on the 5' RACE reads; one entry per CDR3 protein. The table records about 100,000 distinct CDR3 sequences, 5.9% of them present only once. The sample consisted of memory T cells sorted from blood. These receptors were collected from a woman in her 50s in good health.

This clonotype was counted at least ten times. V gene TRBV12-5 combines with J gene TRBJ2-7; TRBD1 might be the D (5 bases). The CDR3 contains 18 residues. V was clipped by 0 bases and J by 3 bases, with 21 bases between them. Germline-derived CDR1 and CDR2 are LGHNT and FRNRAP. CDR3 sequence reads: CASGLVLLVEDTYYEQYF. CDR3 nucleotide sequence: TGTGCTAGTGGTTTGGTACTCCTTGTAGAGGACACCTACTACGAGCAGTACTTC. The full variable domain, in which reference TRBV12-5 and TRBJ2-7 provide the parts outside the CDR3, is DARVTQTPRHKVTEMGQEVTMRCQPILGHNTVFWYRQTMMQGLELLAYFRNRAPLDDSGMPKDRFSAEMPDATLATLKIQPSEPRDSAVYFCASGLVLLVEDTYYEQYFGPGTRLTVT.

The rearrangement uses TRBV18 and TRBJ2-2, with D tentatively TRBD1 (6 bases). Germline V gene data show CDR1 as KGHSH and CDR2 as LQKENI. Trimming removed 4 bases at V and 2 bases at J, with 20 bases between. The CDR3 length is 18 residues. The CDR3: CASSLRGTTGINTGELFF. The CDR3 coding sequence is TGTGCCAGCTCACTCCGGGGTACGACAGGAATCAACACCGGGGAGCTGTTTTTT.

In its sample, this clonotype was seen many times. The rearrangement uses TRBV7-8 and TRBJ2-5, with 7 bases lining up with TRBD2. This CDR3 has 15 residues. V shed 9 bases, J shed 5 bases, and the junction held 15 bases outside the gene matches. Germline V CDR1 and CDR2: SGHVS, FQNEAQ. The CDR3 here is CASKQLRAGEETQYF. The CDR3 coding sequence is TGTGCCAGTAAACAACTGCGGGCGGGAGAGGAGACCCAGTACTTC.

This chain's CDR3 is CASSPVTGTSGSYEQFF. The CDR3, as DNA: TGCGCCAGCAGCCCCGTGACCGGGACTAGCGGGAGCTATGAGCAGTTCTTC. This chain joins TRBV5-1 and TRBJ2-1; 14 nucleotides line up with TRBD2. Germline assignment: CDR1 SGHRS and CDR2 YFSETQ. The trim removed 4 bases at V and 8 bases at J, leaving 11 bases unmatched. The CDR3 loop spans 17 amino acids.

This clonotype has a count of ten or more. The gene calls are TRBV5-1 and TRBJ1-3; D is unresolved. Deletions cut 4 bases from V and 1 base from J, with 9 bases between. Germline lookup yields CDR1 SGHRS and CDR2 YFSETQ. There are 14 residues in the CDR3. The CDR3 loop is CASSPLDSGNTIYF. The CDR3 coding sequence is TGCGCCAGCAGCCCGCTTGATTCTGGAAACACCATATATTTT. The variable domain in full, completed from reference TRBV5-1 and TRBJ1-3, reads KAGVTQTPRYLIKTRGQQVTLSCSPISGHRSVSWYQQTPGQGLQFLFEYFSETQRNKGNFPGRFSGRQFSNSRSEMNVSTLELGDSALYLCASSPLDSGNTIYFGEGSWLTVV.

This clonotype has a count of ten or more. This sequence joins TRBV12-3 or TRBV12-4 and TRBJ2-1; TRBD2 matches 11 bases. The CDR3 is 17 residues long. V shed 5 bases and J 0 bases; nucleotides not matched to a gene: 6. The DNA of the CDR3 is TGTGCCAGCAGTCTGGGACTAGCGGTAATCTCCTACAATGAGCAGTTCTTC. Protein sequence: CASSLGLAVISYNEQFF.

This clonotype was seen repeatedly, ten times or more. The chain uses TRBV15 and TRBJ2-1; TRBD2 matches 7 bases. The V segment lost 8 bases and the J segment 9 bases; nucleotides outside the gene matches: 10. CDR3 length: 13 amino acids. Germline lookup yields CDR1 LNHNV and CDR2 YYDKDF (reference sequence). The CDR3 reads CATGAGLGREQFF. The CDR3 DNA follows: TGTGCCACCGGAGCGGGATTAGGGCGTGAGCAGTTCTTC.

This clonotype has only one observation. A much larger clone differs from this one at a single base, so this may be a read error. CDR3 nucleotides: TGTGCCAGCAGCTCTGACCAAGTTTTAGACTTC. It yields the protein CASSSDQVLDF. J is TRBJ2-7 and V is TRBV12-3 or TRBV12-4; no firm D call. This CDR3 spans 11 amino acids.

This clonotype was recorded many times. The chain uses TRBV5-1 and TRBJ2-1; D perhaps matches TRBD2 (6 bases). The CDR3 extends over 15 amino acids. Looked up from germline, CDR1 is SGHRS and CDR2 is YFSETQ. V dropped 0 bases and J dropped 8 bases, with 15 bases sitting between them. CDR3 amino acids: CASSLEGREPDEQFF. DNA of the CDR3: TGCGCCAGCAGCTTGGAAGGTCGGGAGCCAGATGAGCAGTTCTTC.

This clonotype was seen at least ten times. In DNA form, the CDR3 reads TGCAGCGCTACCGGGACTAGCGGGAGCCCTTTGGGCGAGCAGTACTTC. Amino acids: CSATGTSGSPLGEQYF. The V gene is TRBV29-1, the J gene TRBJ2-7; 14 bases match TRBD2. CDR3 length: 16 residues. Germline CDR1 is SQVTM and CDR2 is ANQGSEA. V shed 7 bases and J 6 bases; nucleotides not matched to a gene: 14.

This chain connects TRBV19 to TRBJ1-5; D ambiguous. CDR1 is LNHDA and CDR2 is SQIVND in the germline V gene (reference sequence). The V end was cut by 5 bases, the J end by 4 bases, with 15 bases between. The CDR3 has 15 residues. CDR3 loop: CASSLLQPTNQPQHF. In DNA form, the CDR3 reads TGTGCCAGTAGTTTACTACAGCCGACAAATCAGCCCCAGCATTTT.

This clonotype was seen at least ten times. The V gene is TRBV20-1, the J gene TRBJ2-3, with no clear D. CDR1 and CDR2 (germline): DFQATT, SNEGSKA (reference sequence). The CDR3 contains 13 residues. The V gene lost 3 bases and the J gene lost 2 bases, with 9 bases spanning the gap. The CDR3, as DNA: TGCAGTGCTAGCGAACCTAACACAGATACGCAGTATTTT. Its protein product is CSASEPNTDTQYF.

This clonotype was counted at least ten times. The chain carries TRBV6-5 and TRBJ2-5; D ambiguous. V was pared by 9 bases and J by 5 bases, with 7 bases between. This CDR3 is built from 10 residues. CDR1 is MNHEY and CDR2 is SVGAGI in the germline V gene. As DNA, the CDR3 is TGTGCCAGATTCCGGGAGACCCAGTACTTC. Protein sequence: CARFRETQYF.

This clonotype was detected ten times or more. The rearrangement links TRBV5-6 to TRBJ2-2; a possible D gene is TRBD2 (6 bases). Germline CDR1 is SGHDT and CDR2 is YYEEEE. The V end lost 3 bases, the J end lost 3 bases, and 6 bases lay between the germline ends. This CDR3 is 13 amino acids long. CDR3 nucleotides: TGTGCCAGCAGCTGGGAGGACACCGGGGAGCTGTTTTTT. Translated, it gives CASSWEDTGELFF.

The V and J genes are TRBV11-1 and TRBJ2-7; D unresolved. Trimming stripped 2 bases from V and 3 bases from J, with 8 bases between. CDR1 and CDR2 from the germline V gene are SGHAT and FQDESV (reference sequence). This CDR3 spans 13 amino acids. In DNA, the CDR3 is TGTGCCAGCAGCTTACACTCACTCTACGAGCAGTACTTC. Translating it yields CASSLHSLYEQYF.

This clonotype was seen a few times. J is TRBJ1-2 and V is TRBV20-1; D unresolved. The CDR3 spans 12 residues. Germline V gene sequence: CDR1 DFQATT, CDR2 SNEGSKA (reference sequence). The CDR3 sequence is CTAGRNLYGYTF. The CDR3, as DNA: TGCACCGCAGGACGTAACCTTTATGGCTACACCTTC.

This clonotype was counted between two and nine times. The chain recombines TRBV11-3 with TRBJ2-2; no clear D gene. V lost 5 bases and J 3 bases, leaving 10 bases between the germline ends. CDR1 and CDR2 from the germline V gene are SGHNT and YENEEA. CDR3 size: 14 residues. Written as DNA, the CDR3 is TGTGCCAGCAGCCCGAGAGGCTACACCGGGGAGCTGTTTTTT. Residues: CASSPRGYTGELFF.

The sample holds a few counts of this clonotype. The chain has TRBV3-1 and TRBJ1-6; D is unresolved. The germline V and J ends were trimmed by 1 base and 11 bases, with 12 bases remaining between them. CDR1 is LGHDT, CDR2 YNNKEL, per germline (reference sequence). The CDR3 covers 14 residues. DNA of the CDR3: TGTGCCAGCAGCCAAGTGCTAACCGGAACACCCCTCCACTTT. Translated, it gives CASSQVLTGTPLHF.

This clonotype was recorded at least ten times. J is TRBJ2-1 and V is TRBV7-8, with D perhaps matching TRBD2 (5 bases). The germline V gene encodes CDR1 SGHVS and CDR2 FQNEAQ. Trimming left V 0 bases short and J 8 bases short, with 14 bases between. This CDR3 is 15 amino acids long. The CDR3 nucleotides are TGTGCCAGCAGCTTAGCAATAGGACTCAAGGATGAGCAGTTCTTC. Residues: CASSLAIGLKDEQFF.

This clonotype has only a few counts. The chain employs TRBV20-1 and TRBJ2-7; the D gene is possibly TRBD1 (5 bases). In germline, CDR1 is DFQATT, CDR2 SNEGSKA (reference sequence). V dropped 6 bases and J dropped 6 bases, with 21 bases sitting between them. The CDR3 has 14 amino acids. The CDR3 loop reads CSALGALGSPEQYV. Here the CDR3 DNA reads TGCAGTGCCCTAGGGGCGTTAGGGTCCCCCGAGCAGTACGTC.

This clonotype has ten or more counts. The chain joins TRBV7-8 to TRBJ2-5; a weak D match, TRBD1 (5 bases). V dropped 5 bases and J dropped 2 bases, with 18 bases sitting between them. The CDR3 spans 16 residues. Germline V gene data show CDR1 as SGHVS and CDR2 as FQNEAQ. For the CDR3, the DNA is TGTGCCAGCAGCAGTAAACGACAGCAGAGACAAGAGACCCAGTACTTC. Residues: CASSSKRQQRQETQYF.

This clonotype was found many times. The rearrangement links TRBV14 to TRBJ2-2; 8 positions agree with TRBD1. V shed 4 bases and J 6 bases; nucleotides not matched to a gene: 7. In germline, CDR1 is SGHDN, CDR2 FVKESK. The length of the CDR3 is 15 residues. Here the CDR3 reads CASSPRRGLAGELFF. CDR3 nucleotide sequence: TGTGCCAGCAGCCCCCGCAGGGGGCTTGCCGGGGAGCTGTTTTTT.

Comments on this clonotype: This likely comes from a read error, as the CDR3 has no conserved phenylalanine or tryptophan at its end. This sequence joins TRBV3-1 and TRBJ2-6; TRBD2 matches at 7 bases. V lost 5 bases to trimming and J lost 2 bases; unmatched junction nucleotides: 3. The CDR3 runs 15 residues. Germline assignment: CDR1 LGHDT and CDR2 YNNKEL (reference sequence). CDR3: CASSTAGAGANVLTS. The DNA of the CDR3 is TGTGCCAGCAGCACCGCGGGGGCTGGGGCCAACGTCCTGACTTCC.

This clonotype was picked up many times. The J gene is TRBJ2-1, the V gene TRBV5-4; D remains unclear. CDR1 SGHNT and CDR2 YYREEE come from the germline V gene (reference sequence). Trimming cost V 4 bases and J 7 bases, with 18 bases left between them. The CDR3 spans 15 residues. The CDR3 here is CASSLKGPNRNEQFF. Here the CDR3 DNA reads TGTGCCAGCAGCCTGAAGGGCCCGAACAGAAATGAGCAGTTCTTC.